What follows are 19 T cell receptor beta chains derived from one specimen sequenced in a study of cytomegalovirus exposure and HLA in healthy donors. In the PCR, 60 Vbeta and 13 Jbeta primers were used. Sequencing was performed with immunoSEQ multiplex PCR; in TCRdb, only in-frame clones are kept and a portion is missing. The sample includes around 130,000 clones, about 80% of them seen just once. The sequenced sample was PBMCs. These receptors came from a girl aged 2-9 years in good health and CMV-seronegative.

Only one count was recorded for this clone. CDR3 nucleotide sequence: TGTGCCAGCAGTTCCCTCAGGGTCCCCGGGGAGCTGTTTTTT. As protein: CASSSLRVPGELFF. V is TRBV28 and J is TRBJ2-2; TRBD1 is a possible D gene (5 bases). The V and J ends lost 4 bases and 6 bases respectively, with 12 bases between them. Germline V lookup: CDR1 MDHEN, CDR2 SYDVKM. The CDR3 spans 14 residues.

The J gene is TRBJ1-5, the V gene TRBV28; possibly TRBD1 for D (5 bases). Germline values: CDR1 MDHEN, CDR2 SYDVKM. Trimming cost V 4 bases and J 4 bases, with 20 bases left between them. CDR3 length equals 17 residues. DNA of the CDR3: TGTGCCAGCAGTTCCGTTTGGGGCGGAAATGAAAATCAGCCCCAGCATTTT. Its translation: CASSSVWGGNENQPQHF.

This rearrangement joins TRBV21-1 to TRBJ1-4; the DNA was not used to check the table's D call, TRBD1. TRBV21-1 is termed a pseudogene. The CDR3 runs 16 residues. CDR3 sequence: CASSELDRETNEKLFF. In DNA, the CDR3 is TGTGCCAGCAGCGAATTAGACAGGGAAACTAATGAAAAACTGTTTTTT.

Points on this clone: Additional DNA sequences in this sample encode the identical CDR3. The rearrangement uses TRBV27 and TRBJ1-1; D is undetermined. The germline V gene encodes CDR1 MNHEY and CDR2 SMNVEV (reference sequence). Trimming took 6 bases from V and 4 from J, leaving 12 bases between them. The CDR3 length is 13 residues. CDR3 amino acids: CASSLEVSTEAFF. In nucleotides, the CDR3 is TGTGCCAGCAGCTTAGAGGTTAGCACTGAAGCTTTCTTT.

This clone is a singleton in its sample. The CDR3 DNA is TGCGCCAGCAGCTGGGGGATAGCGGGAGGGAATGAGCAGTTCTTC. This sequence encodes CASSWGIAGGNEQFF. The V call is TRBV5-1, the J call TRBJ2-1, with TRBD2 matching over 11 bases. Germline-derived CDR1 and CDR2 are SGHRS and YFSETQ. The CDR3 has 15 amino acids. V was clipped by 3 bases and J by 7 bases; unmatched bases: 6.

V and J are TRBV28 and TRBJ1-1, with TRBD1 matching 9 bases. CDR1 is MDHEN, CDR2 SYDVKM, per germline. The V and J ends lost 4 bases and 0 bases, in that order; junction bases with no gene match: 6. The length of the CDR3 is 16 residues. CDR3 protein: CASSSSGTGLNTEAFF. The CDR3 DNA sequence: TGTGCCAGCAGTTCATCCGGGACAGGGTTGAACACTGAAGCTTTCTTT.

The gene calls are TRBV6-1 and TRBJ1-2; 10 bases align to TRBD1. CDR1 is MNHNS, CDR2 SASEGT, per germline. The CDR3 totals 15 residues. With 9 bases clipped from V and 7 bases from J, the junction kept 14 bases outside the gene matches. CDR3 coding DNA: TGTGCCAGTAAGACAGGGGGCACGGGAGTAGGTGGCTACACCTTC. Its protein is CASKTGGTGVGGYTF.

This clone was detected once. The J gene is TRBJ2-3, the V gene TRBV19; 11 nucleotides line up with TRBD2. This CDR3 has 16 residues. Germline V CDR1 and CDR2: LNHDA, SQIVND (reference sequence). Losses at the gene ends were 6 bases for V and 2 bases for J; bases not matched to a gene: 7. This CDR3 reads CASSHRLAGTTDTQYF. The CDR3 nucleotides are TGTGCCAGTAGCCACCGACTAGCGGGGACCACAGATACGCAGTATTTT.

The V call is TRBV25-1, the J call TRBJ1-5; a possible D gene is TRBD1 (5 bases). The germline V gene has CDR1 MGHDK and CDR2 SYGVNS. Trimming cost V 1 base and J 5 bases, with 9 bases left between them. The CDR3 sequence is 14 residues long. In nucleotides, the CDR3 is TGTGCCAGCAGTGAATCGGTAGGGGATCAGCCCCAGCATTTT. As protein: CASSESVGDQPQHF.

The chain joins TRBV18 to TRBJ2-3; TRBD1 is a possible D gene (5 bases). This CDR3 has 14 amino acids. Trimming pared 4 bases from V and 3 bases from J, leaving 11 bases between. Germline V gene lookup returns CDR1 KGHSH and CDR2 LQKENI. CDR3 DNA: TGTGCCAGCTCACGACTGCAGGGTACAGATACGCAGTATTTT. It specifies CASSRLQGTDTQYF.

The V gene is TRBV6-1, the J gene TRBJ2-1, with 10 bases that match TRBD2. CDR1 and CDR2 (germline): MNHNS, SASEGT. CDR3 length: 14 amino acids. With 6 bases clipped from V and 9 bases from J, the junction kept 8 bases outside the gene matches. The CDR3 region has the DNA TGTGCCAGCAGCGCTAGCGGGAGCGGTAGTGAGCAGTTCTTC. Translation: CASSASGSGSEQFF.

This clone was observed a single time. This sequence joins TRBV10-2 and TRBJ2-7; TRBD1 is a possible D gene (5 bases). The germline CDR1 and CDR2 sequences are WSHSY and SAAADI. Trimming left V 4 bases short and J 5 bases short, with 15 bases between. The CDR3 length is 14 residues. CDR3 coding DNA: TGCGCCAGCAGTGGGGCCAGGGCATCTGACGAGCAGTACTTC. It is translated as CASSGARASDEQYF.

The table lists this clone with a few counts. This sequence joins TRBV28 and TRBJ2-2, with 10 bases aligning to TRBD2. With 2 bases clipped from V and 2 bases from J, the junction kept 2 bases outside the gene matches. The CDR3 covers 16 residues. Looked up from germline, CDR1 is MDHEN and CDR2 is SYDVKM. CDR3: CASSLGLAENTGELFF. The CDR3 DNA is TGTGCCAGCAGTTTAGGACTAGCGGAAAACACCGGGGAGCTGTTTTTT.

This clone turned up a few times. As DNA, the CDR3 is TGTGCCAGCAGTGGAAATCTAGCGGGGGTTACCTACGAGCAGTACTTC. Protein sequence: CASSGNLAGVTYEQYF. The chain employs TRBV2 and TRBJ2-7, with 10 bases identical to TRBD2. CDR3 length: 16 residues. J lost 2 bases, V lost 4 bases, and 8 bases had no gene match. Germline V gives CDR1 SNHLY, CDR2 FYNNEI.

V is TRBV18 and J is TRBJ2-5, with D possibly matching TRBD1 (5 bases). The germline gives CDR1 KGHSH, CDR2 LQKENI. The CDR3 totals 13 residues. V gave up 3 bases and J gave up 6 bases, with 11 bases separating them. DNA for the CDR3: TGTGCCAGCTCACCTAAGGGGTTGCAGACCCAGTACTTC. Its translation: CASSPKGLQTQYF.

This clone was detected once. V gene TRBV7-6 combines with J gene TRBJ2-5, with 7 nucleotides matching TRBD2. The DNA end is more similar to TRBJ2-7, so the J call may be wrong. This CDR3 comprises 15 residues. Germline V gives CDR1 SGHVS, CDR2 FNYEAQ. This chain's CDR3 is CASSLESGLGYEQYF. Written as DNA, the CDR3 is TGTGCCAGCAGCTTAGAGTCCGGACTAGGGTACGAGCAGTACTTC.

CDR3 DNA: TGTGCCAGCAGTGAACTGGGCTCTCCTAGTGAGGGGGCGATTAAAGAGACCCAGTACTTC. Encoded protein: CASSELGSPSEGAIKETQYF. The chain combines TRBV6-1 with TRBJ2-5, with TRBD1 matching over 7 bases. Germline-derived CDR1 and CDR2 are MNHNS and SASEGT. This CDR3 has 20 amino acids. The V and J ends lost 2 bases and 3 bases, in that order; junction bases with no gene match: 21.

The rearrangement links TRBV10-3 to TRBJ2-1, with TRBD2 matching 8 bases. The CDR3 extends over 17 amino acids. The ends lost 6 bases at V and 0 bases at J; junction bases unmatched: 10. Germline CDR1 is ENHRY and CDR2 is SYGVKD. The CDR3 nucleotides are TGTGCCATCAGGGACTCGGACGGGAGGGGCTCCTACAATGAGCAGTTCTTC. Amino acid sequence: CAIRDSDGRGSYNEQFF.

The V call is TRBV30, the J call TRBJ1-1; D gene uncertain. Looked up from germline, CDR1 is GTSNPN and CDR2 is SVGIG (reference sequence). The CDR3 extends over 13 amino acids. V dropped 8 bases and J dropped 8 bases, with 21 bases sitting between them. The CDR3 DNA reads as TGTGCCGTAGGAGATCAAACGATTTTCGAAGCTTTCTTT. Its translation: CAVGDQTIFEAFF.